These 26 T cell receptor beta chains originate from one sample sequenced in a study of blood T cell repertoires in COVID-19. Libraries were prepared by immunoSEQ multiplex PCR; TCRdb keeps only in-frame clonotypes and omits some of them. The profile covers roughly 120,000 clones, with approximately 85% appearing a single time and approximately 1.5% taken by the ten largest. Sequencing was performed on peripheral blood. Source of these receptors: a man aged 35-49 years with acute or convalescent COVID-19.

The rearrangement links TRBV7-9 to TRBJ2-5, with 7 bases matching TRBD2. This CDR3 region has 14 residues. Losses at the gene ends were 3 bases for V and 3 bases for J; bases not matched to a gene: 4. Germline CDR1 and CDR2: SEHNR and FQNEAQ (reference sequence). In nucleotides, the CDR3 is TGTGCCAGCAGCTTGGGGGGGTCCGAAGAGACCCAGTACTTC. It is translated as CASSLGGSEETQYF.

CDR3 DNA sequence: TGTGCCAGCAGTTTGAGGCGGGGGGAGACCCAGTACTTC. Its protein is CASSLRRGETQYF. The V and J genes are TRBV12-3 or TRBV12-4 and TRBJ2-5, with 7 bases identical to TRBD2. With V trimmed by 3 bases and J by 5 bases, 3 bases remained unmatched. This CDR3 has 13 residues.

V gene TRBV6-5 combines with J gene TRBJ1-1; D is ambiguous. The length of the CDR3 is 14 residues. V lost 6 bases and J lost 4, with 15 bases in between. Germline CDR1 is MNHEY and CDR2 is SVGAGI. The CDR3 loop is CASSIGVRVTEAFF. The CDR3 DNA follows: TGTGCCAGCAGCATCGGGGTTCGGGTCACTGAAGCTTTCTTT.

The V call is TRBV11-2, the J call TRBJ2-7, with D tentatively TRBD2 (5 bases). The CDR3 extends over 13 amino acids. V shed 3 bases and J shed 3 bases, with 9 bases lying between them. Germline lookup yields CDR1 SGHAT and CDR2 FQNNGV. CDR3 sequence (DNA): TGTGCCAGCAGCTTCAGGAGCGGCTACGAGCAGTACTTC. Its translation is CASSFRSGYEQYF.

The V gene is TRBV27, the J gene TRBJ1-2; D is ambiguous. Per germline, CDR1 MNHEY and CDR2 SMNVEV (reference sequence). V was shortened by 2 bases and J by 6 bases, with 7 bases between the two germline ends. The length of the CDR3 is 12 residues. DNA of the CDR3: TGTGCCAGCAGTTTAAAGGGAGATGGCTACACCTTC. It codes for CASSLKGDGYTF.

The CDR3 DNA follows: TGTGCCAGCAGAGACAGGGTTGGAAATTCACCCCTCCACTTT. The encoded protein is CASRDRVGNSPLHF. This chain joins TRBV2 and TRBJ1-6; 7 nucleotides agree with TRBD1. The J segment lost 7 bases and the V segment lost 6 bases, leaving 6 bases of the junction unmatched. This CDR3 has 14 residues. CDR1 SNHLY and CDR2 FYNNEI come from the germline V gene.

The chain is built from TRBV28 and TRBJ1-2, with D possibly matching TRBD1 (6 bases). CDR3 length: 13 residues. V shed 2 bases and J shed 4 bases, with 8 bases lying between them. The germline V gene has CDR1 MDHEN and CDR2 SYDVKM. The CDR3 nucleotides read TGTGCCAGCAGTTTAACAGGGTTCTATGGCTACACCTTC. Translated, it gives CASSLTGFYGYTF.

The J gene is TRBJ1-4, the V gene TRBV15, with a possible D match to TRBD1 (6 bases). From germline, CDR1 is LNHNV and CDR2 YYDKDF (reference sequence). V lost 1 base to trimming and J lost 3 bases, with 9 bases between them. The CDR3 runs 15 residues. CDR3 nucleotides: TGTGCCACCAGCAGAGTCACAGGGTCTAATGAAAAACTGTTTTTT. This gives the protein CATSRVTGSNEKLFF.

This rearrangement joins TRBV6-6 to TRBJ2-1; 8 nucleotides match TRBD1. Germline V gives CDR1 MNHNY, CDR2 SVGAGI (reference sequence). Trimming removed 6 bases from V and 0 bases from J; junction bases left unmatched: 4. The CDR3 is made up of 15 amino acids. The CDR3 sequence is CASSRQGSSYNEQFF. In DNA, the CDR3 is TGTGCCAGCAGCCGACAGGGGAGCTCCTACAATGAGCAGTTCTTC.

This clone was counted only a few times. CDR3 DNA sequence: TGTGCCAGCAGCTTAACCCCCGGCAGGGCATCTGGAAACACCATATATTTT. Its protein is CASSLTPGRASGNTIYF. The V call is TRBV5-6, the J call TRBJ1-3; D might be TRBD1 (5 bases). Trimming took off 2 bases at V and 1 base at J, with 16 bases between the two ends. Germline V lookup: CDR1 SGHDT, CDR2 YYEEEE. This CDR3 spans 17 amino acids.

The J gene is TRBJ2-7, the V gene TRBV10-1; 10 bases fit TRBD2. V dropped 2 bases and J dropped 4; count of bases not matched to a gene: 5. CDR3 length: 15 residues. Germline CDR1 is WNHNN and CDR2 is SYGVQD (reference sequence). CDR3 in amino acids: CASSEPASGRYEQYF. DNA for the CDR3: TGCGCCAGCAGTGAGCCGGCTAGCGGGAGATACGAGCAGTACTTC.

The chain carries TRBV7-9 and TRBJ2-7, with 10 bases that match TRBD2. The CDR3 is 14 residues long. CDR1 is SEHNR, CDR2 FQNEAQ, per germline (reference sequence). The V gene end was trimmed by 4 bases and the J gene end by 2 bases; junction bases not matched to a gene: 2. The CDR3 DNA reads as TGTGCCAGCAGCTCCGGGACTAGCGCCTACGAGCAGTACTTC. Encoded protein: CASSSGTSAYEQYF.

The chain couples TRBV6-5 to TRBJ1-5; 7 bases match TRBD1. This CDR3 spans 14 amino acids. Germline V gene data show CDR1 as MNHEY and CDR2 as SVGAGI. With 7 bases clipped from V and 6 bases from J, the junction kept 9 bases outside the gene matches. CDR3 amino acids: CASTYQGGSQPQHF. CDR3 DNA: TGTGCCAGCACTTATCAGGGGGGCAGTCAGCCCCAGCATTTT.

CDR3 bases: TGTGCCACCAGTGCCATTGAGGGGGTAACGAACCGAACTAATGAAAAACTGTTTTTT. Protein product: CATSAIEGVTNRTNEKLFF. V gene TRBV24-1 combines with J gene TRBJ1-4, with D maybe TRBD1 (6 bases). V was cut by 5 bases and J by 1 base, with 22 bases left in between. Germline V CDR1 and CDR2: KGHDR, SFDVKD. The CDR3 is made up of 19 amino acids.

In DNA, the CDR3 is TGTGCCAGCAGTTGGGACAGGGCTAATGAAAAACTGTTTTTT. This encodes CASSWDRANEKLFF. This chain joins TRBV27 and TRBJ1-4, with 9 bases identical to TRBD1. CDR3 length: 14 amino acids. The germline CDR1 and CDR2 sequences are MNHEY and SMNVEV (reference sequence). Germline trimming cut 4 bases from V and 3 bases from J; bases unmatched to any gene: 0. Filled out from reference TRBV27 and TRBJ1-4, the complete variable domain reads EAQVTQNPRYLITVTGKKLTVTCSQNMNHEYMSWYRQDPGLGLRQIYYSMNVEVTDKGDVPEGYKVSRKEKRNFPLILESPSPNQTSLYFCASSWDRANEKLFFGSGTQLSVL.

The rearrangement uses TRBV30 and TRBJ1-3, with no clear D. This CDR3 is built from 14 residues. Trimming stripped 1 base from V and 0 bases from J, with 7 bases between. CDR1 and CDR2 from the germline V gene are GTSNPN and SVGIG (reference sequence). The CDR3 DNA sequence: TGTGCCTGGAGTGGAAGCTTCTCTGGAAACACCATATATTTT. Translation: CAWSGSFSGNTIYF.

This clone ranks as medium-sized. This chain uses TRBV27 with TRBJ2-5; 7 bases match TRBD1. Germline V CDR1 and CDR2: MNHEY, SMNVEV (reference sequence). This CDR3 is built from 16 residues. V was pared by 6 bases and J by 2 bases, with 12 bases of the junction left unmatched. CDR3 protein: CASSNTPGTVQETQYF. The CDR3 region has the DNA TGTGCCAGCAGCAATACCCCCGGGACAGTACAAGAGACCCAGTACTTC.

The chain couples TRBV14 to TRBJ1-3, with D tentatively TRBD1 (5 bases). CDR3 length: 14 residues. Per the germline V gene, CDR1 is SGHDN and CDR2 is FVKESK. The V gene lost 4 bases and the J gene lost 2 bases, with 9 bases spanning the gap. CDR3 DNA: TGTGCCAGCAGCCGAATCAGGGCTGGAAACACCATATATTTT. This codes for CASSRIRAGNTIYF.

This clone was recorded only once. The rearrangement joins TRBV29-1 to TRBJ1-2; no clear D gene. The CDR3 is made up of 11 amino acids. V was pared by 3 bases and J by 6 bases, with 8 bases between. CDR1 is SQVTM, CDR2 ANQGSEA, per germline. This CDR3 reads CSVDGADGYTF. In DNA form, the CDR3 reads TGCAGCGTTGATGGAGCTGATGGCTACACCTTC.

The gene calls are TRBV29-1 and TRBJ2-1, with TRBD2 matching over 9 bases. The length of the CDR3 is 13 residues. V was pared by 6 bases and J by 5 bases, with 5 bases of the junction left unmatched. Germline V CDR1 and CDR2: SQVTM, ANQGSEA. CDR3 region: CSVYSGGHNEQFF. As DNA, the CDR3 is TGCAGCGTATACAGCGGGGGGCACAATGAGCAGTTCTTC.

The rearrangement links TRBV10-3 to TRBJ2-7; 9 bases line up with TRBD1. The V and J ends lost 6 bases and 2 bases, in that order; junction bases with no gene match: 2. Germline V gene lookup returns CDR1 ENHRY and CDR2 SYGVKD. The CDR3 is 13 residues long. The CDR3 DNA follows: TGTGCCATCAGCGACAGGGGGGCCTACGAGCAGTACTTC. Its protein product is CAISDRGAYEQYF.

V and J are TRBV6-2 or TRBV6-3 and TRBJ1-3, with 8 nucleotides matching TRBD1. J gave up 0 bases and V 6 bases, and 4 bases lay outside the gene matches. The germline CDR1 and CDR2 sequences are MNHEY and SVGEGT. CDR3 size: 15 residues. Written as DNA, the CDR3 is TGTGCCAGCAGCCGGGACAGGACCTCTGGAAACACCATATATTTT. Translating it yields CASSRDRTSGNTIYF.

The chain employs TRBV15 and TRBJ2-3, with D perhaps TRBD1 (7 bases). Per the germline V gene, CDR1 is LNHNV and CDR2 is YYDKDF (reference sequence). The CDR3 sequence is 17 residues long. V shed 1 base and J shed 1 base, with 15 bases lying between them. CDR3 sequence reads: CATSRGGAGTGTDTQYF. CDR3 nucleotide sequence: TGTGCCACCAGCAGAGGGGGGGCCGGGACAGGCACAGATACGCAGTATTTT. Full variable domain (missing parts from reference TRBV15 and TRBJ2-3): DAMVIQNPRYQVTQFGKPVTLSCSQTLNHNVMYWYQQKSSQAPKLLFHYYDKDFNNEADTPDNFQSRRPNTSFCFLDIRSPGLGDTAMYLCATSRGGAGTGTDTQYFGPGTRLTVL.

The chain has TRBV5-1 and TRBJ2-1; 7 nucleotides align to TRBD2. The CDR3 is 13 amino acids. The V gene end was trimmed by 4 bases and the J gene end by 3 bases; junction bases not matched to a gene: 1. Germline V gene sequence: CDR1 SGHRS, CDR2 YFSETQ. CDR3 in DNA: TGCGCCAGCAGCGGGGGGGACTACAATGAGCAGTTCTTC. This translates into CASSGGDYNEQFF.

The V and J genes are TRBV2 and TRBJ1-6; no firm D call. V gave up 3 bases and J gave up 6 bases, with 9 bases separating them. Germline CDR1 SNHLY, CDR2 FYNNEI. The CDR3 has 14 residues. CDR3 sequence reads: CASSEYGFNSPLHF. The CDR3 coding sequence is TGTGCCAGCAGTGAGTACGGGTTTAATTCACCCCTCCACTTT.

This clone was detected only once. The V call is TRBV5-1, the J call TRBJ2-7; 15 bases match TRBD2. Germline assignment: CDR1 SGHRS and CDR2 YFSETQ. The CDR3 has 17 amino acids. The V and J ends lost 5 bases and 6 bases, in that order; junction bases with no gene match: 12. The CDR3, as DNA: TGCGCCAGCAGGACAGCGGGACTAGCGGGAGGATCAAGCGAGCAGTACTTC. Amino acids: CASRTAGLAGGSSEQYF.